The source of this T cell receptor beta chain is a study of blood T cell repertoires in COVID-19. Study information: Nucleic acid was either cDNA or gDNA, and it came from T cells, B-cell-depleted T cells, or PBMCs.

In the original workflow: By means of reference gene primer amplification, nucleated cell counts were estimated. Produced via immunoSEQ multiplex PCR; TCRdb's table is partial and in-frame only. V, J and clone size reflect that table, while D and trimming were determined from the DNA. The data show 200,000 to 250,000 clones, about 85% seen once. In germline, CDR1 is SEHNR, CDR2 FQNEAQ (reference sequence). CDR3 length equals 14 residues. Trimming cost V 5 bases and J 2 bases, with 9 bases left between them. The TCR comes from a woman in her thirties who had recovered from COVID-19. Sequenced: PBMCs or T cells enriched from blood (not recorded which). The rearrangement uses TRBV7-9 and TRBJ2-2; TRBD2 is a possible D gene (5 bases). DNA of the CDR3: TGTGCCAGCAGCCCGGAGGTCAACACCGGGGAGCTGTTTTTT. Protein sequence: CASSPEVNTGELFF. Filled out from reference TRBV7-9 and TRBJ2-2, the complete variable domain reads DTGVSQNPRHKITKRGQNVTFRCDPISEHNRLYWYRQTLGQGPEFLTYFQNEAQLEKSRLLSDRFSAERPKGSFSTLEIQRTEQGDSAMYLCASSPEVNTGELFFGEGSRLTVL.